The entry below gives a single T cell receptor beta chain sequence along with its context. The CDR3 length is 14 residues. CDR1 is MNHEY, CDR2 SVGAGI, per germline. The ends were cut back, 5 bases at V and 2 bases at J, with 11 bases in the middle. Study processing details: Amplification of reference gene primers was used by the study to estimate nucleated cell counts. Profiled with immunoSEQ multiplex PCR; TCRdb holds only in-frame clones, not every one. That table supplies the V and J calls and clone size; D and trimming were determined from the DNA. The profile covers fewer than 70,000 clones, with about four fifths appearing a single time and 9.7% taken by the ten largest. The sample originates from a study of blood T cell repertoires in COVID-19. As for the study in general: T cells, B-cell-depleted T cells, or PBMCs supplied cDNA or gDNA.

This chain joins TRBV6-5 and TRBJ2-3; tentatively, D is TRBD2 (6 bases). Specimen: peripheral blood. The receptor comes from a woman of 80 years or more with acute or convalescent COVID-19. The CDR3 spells CASSKRGITDTQYF. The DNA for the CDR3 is TGTGCCAGCAGTAAACGGGGGATCACAGATACGCAGTATTTT.